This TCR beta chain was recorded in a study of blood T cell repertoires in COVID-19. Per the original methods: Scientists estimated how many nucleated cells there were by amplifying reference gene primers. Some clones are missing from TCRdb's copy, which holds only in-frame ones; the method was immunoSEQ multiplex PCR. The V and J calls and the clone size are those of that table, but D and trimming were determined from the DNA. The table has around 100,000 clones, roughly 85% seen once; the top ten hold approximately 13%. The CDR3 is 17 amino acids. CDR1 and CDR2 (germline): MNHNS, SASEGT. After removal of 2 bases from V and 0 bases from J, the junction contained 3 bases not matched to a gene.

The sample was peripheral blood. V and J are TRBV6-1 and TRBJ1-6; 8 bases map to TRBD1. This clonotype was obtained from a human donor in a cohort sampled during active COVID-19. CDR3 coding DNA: TGTGCCAGCAGTGAAACCCAGGGGGCCTCCTATAATTCACCCCTCCACTTT. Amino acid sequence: CASSETQGASYNSPLHF.